Listed below are T cell receptor beta chains from one sample, sequenced in a study of blood T cell repertoires in COVID-19. TCRdb's copy holds only in-frame clones and misses some; the assay was immunoSEQ multiplex PCR. Here the sample spans 100,000 to 150,000 clones, approximately 80% being singletons. The sequenced sample was peripheral blood. These receptor sequences come from a woman aged 60 to 75 with active or convalescent COVID-19. Each CDR3 is given with its conserved first and last residue. D genes are given only for firm matches. Size is omitted from some rows. Given values are once, few, many or a class for expanded clones.

cdr3_aa cdr3_nt v_call clone_size d_call j_call
CSVSSQGFEAFF TGCAGCGTTAGTAGCCAAGGCTTTGAAGCTTTCTTT TRBV29-1 . . TRBJ1-1
CASSAYSNTIYF TGTGCCAGCAGCGCCTACTCGAACACCATATATTTT TRBV11-2 . . TRBJ1-3
CASSPPMGSLNEKLFF TGTGCCAGCTCACCACCGATGGGGAGCCTAAATGAAAAACTGTTTTTT TRBV18 . . TRBJ1-4
CASSVNYRGSTDTQYF TGTGCCAGCAGTGTCAACTACAGGGGGTCCACAGATACGCAGTATTTT TRBV6-1 . TRBD1 TRBJ2-3
CASNLLGTGQETQYF TGTGCCAGCAACCTCCTGGGCACCGGCCAAGAGACCCAGTACTTC TRBV28 once . TRBJ2-5
CASSPGTSDNEQFF TGCGCCAGCAGCCCCGGGACTAGCGACAATGAGCAGTTCTTC TRBV5-1 . TRBD2 TRBJ2-1
CAISPTGVTGNTIYF TGTGCCATCAGCCCGACAGGGGTCACTGGAAACACCATATATTTT TRBV10-3 few TRBD1 TRBJ1-3
CASSQEGIAGGPGNEQFF TGCGCCAGCAGCCAAGAGGGAATAGCGGGGGGGCCGGGGAATGAGCAGTTCTTC TRBV4-1 . TRBD2 TRBJ2-1
CASTGTMNTEAFF TGTGCCAGCACCGGGACAATGAACACTGAAGCTTTCTTT TRBV28 . . TRBJ1-1
CASSPRQVTVQHGYTF TGTGCCAGCAGCCCGCGACAGGTGACGGTTCAGCATGGCTACACCTTC TRBV7-2 . . TRBJ1-2
CASSLRGVNTKNSPLHF TGTGCCAGCAGCTTAAGAGGAGTGAATACGAAAAATTCACCCCTCCACTTT TRBV11-2 . . TRBJ1-6
CASSPTSGGYNEQFF TGCGCCAGCAGCCCGACTAGCGGGGGGTACAATGAGCAGTTCTTC TRBV5-1 . TRBD2 TRBJ2-1
CATSEPGYTEAFF TGTGCCACCAGTGAACCGGGGTACACTGAAGCTTTCTTT TRBV24-1 . . TRBJ1-1
CATSDGSGYGYTF TGTGCCACCAGTGATGGCAGTGGCTATGGCTACACCTTC TRBV24-1 once . TRBJ1-2
CASSTTGQGVTEQYF TGTGCCAGCAGCACCACCGGACAGGGGGTGACCGAGCAGTACTTC TRBV7-2 . TRBD1 TRBJ2-7
CASKADGGAGQPQHF TGTGCCAGCAAAGCCGATGGGGGCGCGGGTCAGCCCCAGCATTTT TRBV6-5 few . TRBJ1-5
CASRPLGTSNQPQHF TGTGCCAGCAGACCCCTGGGCACTAGCAATCAGCCCCAGCATTTT TRBV27 . . TRBJ1-5
CASTPPSGRETQYF TGTGCCAGCACCCCGCCTAGCGGGAGGGAGACCCAGTACTTC TRBV28 . TRBD2 TRBJ2-5
CASSLVQGAEAFF TGTGCCAGCAGTTTGGTCCAAGGAGCTGAAGCTTTCTTT TRBV12-3/TRBV12-4 . . TRBJ1-1
CASAGTINEKLFF TGTGCCAGCGCCGGGACAATTAATGAAAAACTGTTTTTT TRBV6-5 once . TRBJ1-4
CASSSIGTPKNTQYF TGTGCCAGCAGCTCCATAGGGACTCCCAAGAATACCCAGTACTTC TRBV5-4 . . TRBJ2-5
CAISEPSKTGNYGYTF TGTGCCATCAGTGAGCCCTCTAAGACAGGGAACTATGGCTACACCTTC TRBV10-3 . TRBD1 TRBJ1-2
CASQAGIGEKLFF TGTGCCAGCCAAGCGGGGATCGGCGAAAAACTGTTTTTT TRBV3-1/TRBV3-2 . . TRBJ1-4
CASSLQGAFTDTQYF TGTGCCAGCAGTCTACAGGGGGCTTTCACAGATACGCAGTATTTT TRBV28 . TRBD1 TRBJ2-3
CASSLSTGGHHMNTEAFF TGTGCCAGCAGTTTATCTACAGGGGGCCACCATATGAACACTGAAGCTTTCTTT TRBV28 . TRBD1 TRBJ1-1
CASSFLAGGRDTQYF TGTGCCAGCAGCTTTTTAGCGGGGGGGCGAGATACGCAGTATTTT TRBV13 . TRBD2 TRBJ2-3
CASSSTVTPSGNTIYF TGCGCCAGCAGCTCGACAGTGACCCCCTCTGGAAACACCATATATTTT TRBV5-1 . . TRBJ1-3
CSAAGNYEQYF TGCAGTGCTGCCGGGAACTACGAGCAGTACTTC TRBV20-1 . . TRBJ2-7
CASSRWDRGLGTEAFF TGTGCCAGCAGTCGTTGGGACAGGGGGCTGGGAACTGAAGCTTTCTTT TRBV28 . TRBD1 TRBJ1-1
CASSIVASGGTNNEQFF TGTGCCAGTAGTATAGTCGCTAGCGGGGGGACCAACAATGAGCAGTTCTTC TRBV19 . TRBD2 TRBJ2-1
CASSLRASGVGEQFF TGTGCCAGCAGCCTCCGGGCTAGCGGAGTGGGTGAGCAGTTCTTC TRBV9 . TRBD2 TRBJ2-1
CASSRPQGAGQPQHF TGTGCCAGCAGCCGTCCCCAGGGGGCGGGACAGCCCCAGCATTTT TRBV28 . TRBD1 TRBJ1-5
CASRFDSYSYEQYF TGCGCCAGCAGGTTCGACAGCTACTCCTACGAGCAGTACTTC TRBV5-1 . . TRBJ2-7
CASSQDGVRGSGYTF TGCGCCAGCAGCCAAGACGGGGTTCGGGGTAGTGGCTACACCTTC TRBV4-1 few . TRBJ1-2
CASSEAPGGGNQPQHF TGTGCCAGCAGTGAAGCGCCCGGGGGGGGCAATCAGCCCCAGCATTTT TRBV2 . . TRBJ1-5
CASSQGRNTEAFF TGTGCCAGCAGCCAGGGGCGCAACACTGAAGCTTTCTTT TRBV11-3 few . TRBJ1-1
CATSDLTGVGYQPQHF TGTGCCACCAGTGATTTGACGGGGGTAGGCTATCAGCCCCAGCATTTT TRBV24-1 . . TRBJ1-5
CASSRQDTNYGYTF TGTGCCAGCAGCCGACAGGACACTAACTATGGCTACACCTTC TRBV5-4 . . TRBJ1-2
CASSQDPSVSSYNEQFF TGTGCCAGCAGCCAAGACCCCAGCGTAAGCTCCTACAATGAGCAGTTCTTC TRBV3-1/TRBV3-2 . . TRBJ2-1
CASSLAFSSYNEQFF TGTGCCAGCAGCTTAGCGTTCAGCTCCTACAATGAGCAGTTCTTC TRBV7-2 . . TRBJ2-1
CASSPNRGTGELFF TGTGCCAGCAGCCCCAATAGGGGGACCGGGGAGCTGTTTTTT TRBV11-2 . . TRBJ2-2
CASSLDRATGNTIYF TGTGCCAGCAGCCTCGACAGGGCGACTGGAAACACCATATATTTT TRBV7-2 . TRBD1 TRBJ1-3
CASSLTAASSYNEQFF TGCGCCAGCAGCTTGACCGCGGCGAGCTCCTACAATGAGCAGTTCTTC TRBV5-1 . . TRBJ2-1
CASSPTWSYGYTF TGTGCCAGCAGCCCGACATGGTCCTATGGCTACACCTTC TRBV28 . . TRBJ1-2
CASSLLRQGGGYTF TGTGCCAGCAGTTTATTGAGGCAGGGGGGTGGCTACACCTTC TRBV28 . TRBD1 TRBJ1-2
CASSLAGLADYSGANVLTF TGCGCCAGCAGCTTGGCGGGACTAGCGGATTACTCTGGGGCCAACGTCCTGACTTTC TRBV5-1 . TRBD2 TRBJ2-6
CASSIAVTSGKGGEQFF TGTGCCAGTAGTATAGCTGTGACTAGCGGGAAGGGTGGTGAGCAGTTCTTC TRBV19 . TRBD2 TRBJ2-1
CASNSVGTGPYGYTF TGTGCCAGCAATTCAGTAGGGACAGGGCCTTATGGCTACACCTTC TRBV6-6 . TRBD1 TRBJ1-2
CASSQVYRESPLHF TGCGCCAGCAGCCAAGTTTATCGGGAGTCACCCCTCCACTTT TRBV4-3 . . TRBJ1-6
CASSLALQGFPQETQYF TGCGCCAGCAGCTTGGCCTTGCAGGGCTTTCCCCAAGAGACCCAGTACTTC TRBV5-1 . . TRBJ2-5
CAWRGHYTGELFF TGTGCCTGGAGGGGGCATTACACCGGGGAGCTGTTTTTT TRBV30 few . TRBJ2-2
CASSRGQGDSYNEQFF TGTGCCAGTAGTCGGGGACAGGGGGACTCCTACAATGAGCAGTTCTTC TRBV19 . TRBD1 TRBJ2-1
CASSLVPYQETQYF TGTGCCAGCAGCTTAGTCCCGTACCAAGAGACCCAGTACTTC TRBV7-8 . . TRBJ2-5
CASSPVGGQKSTDTQYF TGTGCCAGCAGTCCGGTAGGGGGACAGAAGAGCACAGATACGCAGTATTTT TRBV28 . TRBD1 TRBJ2-3